Listed below are T cell receptor beta chains from one sample, sequenced in a study of blood T cell repertoires in COVID-19. Generated by immunoSEQ multiplex PCR, the TCRdb table keeps only in-frame clones and is missing some. The sample has approximately 50,000 clones, about nine tenths seen once. Sequenced material: peripheral blood. These TCRs come from a man aged 45-65 years with active COVID-19. CDR3s include the opening cysteine and the closing phenylalanine or tryptophan. Fields, in order: V gene, D gene, clone size, J gene, CDR3 protein, CDR3 DNA. A D gene is named only where the DNA matches it firmly. Some rows have no size entry. The others give once, few or many, or a class for an expanded clone.

>TRBV18|TRBD2|-|TRBJ2-2
CASSVSSGGRNTGELFF
TGTGCCAGCTCAGTCTCCAGCGGGGGGAGAAACACCGGGGAGCTGTTTTTT
>TRBV24-1|-|once|TRBJ1-2
CATSAAQLWLWHTF
TGTGCCACCAGTGCCGCTCAACTATGGCTATGGCACACCTTC
>TRBV2|TRBD1|-|TRBJ1-5
CASKGQGGGNQPQHF
TGTGCCAGCAAGGGACAGGGCGGGGGAAATCAGCCCCAGCATTTT
>TRBV24-1|TRBD1|once|TRBJ1-1
CATSGLTGTNTEAFF
TGTGCCACCAGTGGCCTGACAGGGACGAACACTGAAGCTTTCTTT
>TRBV2|-|-|TRBJ2-3
CASSVILGVSTDTQYF
TGTGCCAGCAGTGTTATTCTCGGGGTTAGCACAGATACGCAGTATTTT
>TRBV5-6|TRBD1|-|TRBJ2-1
CASSSIQGASWNEQFF
TGTGCCAGCAGCTCCATACAGGGGGCCTCCTGGAATGAGCAGTTCTTC
>TRBV30|TRBD2|-|TRBJ2-3
CAWTASGRASTDTQYF
TGTGCCTGGACGGCTAGCGGGAGGGCGAGCACAGATACGCAGTATTTT
>TRBV7-2|-|-|TRBJ2-3
CASSFDGSADTQYF
TGTGCCAGCAGCTTTGACGGGAGTGCAGATACGCAGTATTTT
>TRBV5-8|TRBD1|-|TRBJ2-5
CASSWDRGMETQYF
TGTGCCAGCAGCTGGGACAGGGGTATGGAGACCCAGTACTTC
>TRBV11-2|-|-|TRBJ2-5
CASSPLGAQSQETQYF
TGTGCCAGCAGCCCCCTGGGGGCCCAAAGTCAAGAGACCCAGTACTTC
>TRBV23-1|TRBD1|once|TRBJ2-5
CASRGGTGEETQYF
TGCGCCAGCAGGGGGGGGACAGGGGAAGAGACCCAGTACTTC
>TRBV11-3|TRBD2|-|TRBJ2-5
CASQGGEETQYF
TGTGCCAGCCAGGGAGGGGAAGAGACCCAGTACTTC
>TRBV19|-|few|TRBJ1-2
CASREISYGYTF
TGTGCCAGTAGGGAGATTTCCTATGGCTACACCTTC
>TRBV6-6|-|-|TRBJ1-4
CASRQAGEGEKLFF
TGTGCCAGCAGGCAGGCGGGAGAGGGAGAAAAACTGTTTTTT
>TRBV7-2|TRBD2|-|TRBJ2-7
CASSLGGLGAYEQYF
TGTGCCAGCAGCTTAGGGGGACTAGGGGCCTACGAGCAGTACTTC
>TRBV5-1|-|-|TRBJ2-1
CASSMNQGEQFF
TGCGCCAGCAGTATGAATCAGGGTGAGCAGTTCTTC
>TRBV5-1|TRBD2|-|TRBJ2-1
CASSLVTWPSAGLNEQFF
TGCGCCAGCAGCTTGGTCACCTGGCCATCAGCGGGACTTAATGAGCAGTTCTTC